This T cell receptor beta chain was recorded in a study of blood T cell repertoires in COVID-19. About the study: Acute and convalescent COVID-19 samples came from the United States, Italy and Spain. The cDNA or gDNA used as material had been derived from T cells, B-cell-depleted T cells, or PBMCs.

Method: immunoSEQ multiplex PCR; TCRdb's copy keeps in-frame clones and lacks some. The repertoire consists of about 200,000 clones, with 70% to 85% occurring once and the leading ten covering over 14%. Ages ranged from about 18 to 89 years, with residence in 24 US areas. Grouping used clinical history reported by participants in a survey and questionnaire. The CDR3 sequence is 14 residues long. V lost 0 bases and J lost 5, with 10 bases in between. Germline values: CDR1 ENHRY, CDR2 SYGVKD. This receptor was identified in a man aged 40-49 years who had recovered from COVID-19. The J gene is TRBJ2-5, the V gene TRBV10-3; TRBD2 might be the D (6 bases). Material for sequencing was PBMCs or T cells enriched from blood (not recorded which). The CDR3: CAISESEGGETQYF. The CDR3 coding sequence is TGTGCCATCAGTGAGTCGGAGGGTGGCGAGACCCAGTACTTC.